The 10 T cell receptor beta chains in this list originate from one sample, sequenced in a study of blood T cells in healthy people across ages. PCR was performed a second time for about 6 to 11 cycles using a sample-barcoded 5' primer and a J-beta primer mix. TCRdb itself ran the 5' RACE reads through MiXCR, one entry per CDR3 protein. The repertoire holds 600,000 to 900,000 distinct CDR3 sequences, 20% to 30% seen once, with less than 3.5% in the top ten. The same specimen was also included in a second study, on T cells of mothers and their children.

The sequenced material came from blood. These receptor sequences come from a boy younger than 18 in good health.

There are a few counts of this clonotype. The CDR3 bases are TGTGCCAGCAGCTTAGTGTCGGACTCTGGAAACACCATATATTTT. This sequence encodes CASSLVSDSGNTIYF. The genes are TRBV11-2 and TRBJ1-3; no definite D call. The CDR3 consists of 15 residues. V lost 1 base and J 0 bases, leaving 7 bases between the germline ends. In germline, CDR1 is SGHAT, CDR2 FQNNGV.

This clonotype was counted only a few times. The genes are TRBV4-2 and TRBJ2-7; D gene unclear. Trimming stripped 2 bases from V and 3 bases from J, with 8 bases between. Germline V gives CDR1 LGHNA, CDR2 YNFKEQ. The CDR3 totals 13 residues. In DNA, the CDR3 is TGTGCCAGCAGCCAAACAGACGGCTACGAGCAGTACTTC. As protein: CASSQTDGYEQYF.

In its sample, this clonotype was seen a few times. The genes are TRBV20-1 and TRBJ1-4, with no clear D. CDR1 is DFQATT, CDR2 SNEGSKA, per germline (reference sequence). The V gene lost 4 bases and the J gene lost 8 bases, with 14 bases spanning the gap. The CDR3 runs to 13 residues. CDR3 protein: CSAMPGGSEKLFF. The CDR3 nucleotides read TGCAGTGCTATGCCGGGCGGTTCAGAAAAACTGTTTTTT.

This sequence joins TRBV29-1 and TRBJ2-1; a weak D match, TRBD1 (7 bases). The end of the DNA fits TRBJ2-7 better, so the J call may be wrong. Germline CDR1 SQVTM, CDR2 ANQGSEA. The CDR3 is 16 amino acids. CDR3 bases: TGCAGCGTTGAAGGTAGTCCCAGGGGGGACATACGCGAGCAGTACTTC. Its translation: CSVEGSPRGDIREQYF.

The genes are TRBV27 and TRBJ2-6, with 8 nucleotides matching TRBD1. This CDR3 is 21 amino acids long. CDR1 and CDR2 from the germline V gene are MNHEY and SMNVEV (reference sequence). Losses at the gene ends were 4 bases for V and 1 base for J; bases not matched to a gene: 18. DNA for the CDR3: TGTGCCAGCAGTTCCCGCCCCGACAGGGGTTTTTTCATATCTGGGGCCAACGTCCTGACTTTC. Its translation is CASSSRPDRGFFISGANVLTF.

This clonotype was seen a few times. The V call is TRBV29-1, the J call TRBJ2-5; D remains unclear. V was cut by 5 bases and J by 2 bases, with 9 bases left in between. The CDR3 runs to 12 residues. Germline V gene data show CDR1 as SQVTM and CDR2 as ANQGSEA. CDR3 in DNA: TGCAGCGTTATTACATGGCAAGAGACCCAGTACTTC. Its protein is CSVITWQETQYF.

This clonotype was observed a handful of times. The V and J genes are TRBV28 and TRBJ2-7; 9 positions match TRBD1. CDR1 MDHEN and CDR2 SYDVKM come from the germline V gene. CDR3 length equals 14 residues. The V segment lost 2 bases and the J segment 7 bases; nucleotides outside the gene matches: 6. The DNA of the CDR3 is TGTGCCAGCAGTTTACCCAACAGGGGGCGGGAGCAGTACTTC. Translating gives CASSLPNRGREQYF.

The chain is built from TRBV29-1 and TRBJ2-4; TRBD1 or TRBD2 may be the D gene (5 bases each). The V and J ends lost 3 bases and 3 bases respectively, with 9 bases between them. Germline V gene lookup returns CDR1 SQVTM and CDR2 ANQGSEA. The CDR3 spans 13 residues. The CDR3 bases are TGCAGCGTTGAGGGGGTCGGCAAAAACATTCAGTACTTC. Its protein product is CSVEGVGKNIQYF.

The chain employs TRBV27 and TRBJ2-7; 9 nucleotides align to TRBD1. The junction had 5 bases not matched to a gene; V was cut back by 5 bases and J by 0 bases. This CDR3 comprises 15 residues. Germline V gene sequence: CDR1 MNHEY, CDR2 SMNVEV (reference sequence). CDR3 bases: TGTGCCAGCAGTGGGGACAGGGACTTCTCCTACGAGCAGTACTTC. Translated: CASSGDRDFSYEQYF.

The chain joins TRBV7-6 to TRBJ2-2; 12 bases line up with TRBD2. Trimming took 1 base from V and 4 from J; bases not matched to a gene: 4. Per germline, CDR1 SGHVS and CDR2 FNYEAQ. The length of the CDR3 is 17 residues. CDR3 protein: CASSLGLAGVFTGELFF. In nucleotides, the CDR3 is TGTGCCAGCAGCTTAGGACTAGCGGGGGTCTTCACCGGGGAGCTGTTTTTT.